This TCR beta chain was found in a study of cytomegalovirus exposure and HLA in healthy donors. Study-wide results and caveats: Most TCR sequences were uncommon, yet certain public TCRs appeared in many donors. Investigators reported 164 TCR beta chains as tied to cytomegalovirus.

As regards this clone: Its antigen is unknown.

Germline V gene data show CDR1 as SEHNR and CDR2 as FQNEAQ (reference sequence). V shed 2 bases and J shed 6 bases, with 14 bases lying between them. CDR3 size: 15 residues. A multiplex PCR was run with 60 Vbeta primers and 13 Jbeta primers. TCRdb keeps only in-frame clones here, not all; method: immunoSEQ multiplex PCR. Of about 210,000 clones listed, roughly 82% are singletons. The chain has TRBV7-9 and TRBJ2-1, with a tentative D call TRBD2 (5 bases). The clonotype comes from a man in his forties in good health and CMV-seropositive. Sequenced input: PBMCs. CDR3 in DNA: TGTGCCAGCAGCTTAAATCCGGGGTTCAGCAATGAGCAGTTCTTC. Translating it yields CASSLNPGFSNEQFF.